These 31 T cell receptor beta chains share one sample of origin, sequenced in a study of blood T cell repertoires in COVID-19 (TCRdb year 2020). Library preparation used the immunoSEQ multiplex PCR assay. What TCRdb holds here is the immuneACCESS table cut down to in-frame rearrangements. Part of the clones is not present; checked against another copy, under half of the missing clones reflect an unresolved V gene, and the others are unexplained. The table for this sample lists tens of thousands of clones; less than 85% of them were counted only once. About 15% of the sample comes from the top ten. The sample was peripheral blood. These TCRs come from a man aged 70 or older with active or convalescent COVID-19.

The CDR3 DNA reads TGTGCCACCAGCCTCGGTGTCACCGGGGAGCTGTTTTTT. The encoded protein is CATSLGVTGELFF. This sequence joins TRBV15 and TRBJ2-2; D gene unclear. The CDR3 length is 13 residues. Germline assignment: CDR1 LNHNV and CDR2 YYDKDF (reference sequence). V gave up 5 bases and J gave up 4 bases, with 8 bases separating them.

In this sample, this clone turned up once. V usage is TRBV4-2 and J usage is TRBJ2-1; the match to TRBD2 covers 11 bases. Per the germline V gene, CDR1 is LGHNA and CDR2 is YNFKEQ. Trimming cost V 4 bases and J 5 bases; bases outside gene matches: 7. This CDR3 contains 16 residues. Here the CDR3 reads CASSRQTSGGHNEQFF. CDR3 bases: TGTGCCAGCAGCCGACAAACTAGCGGGGGACACAATGAGCAGTTCTTC.

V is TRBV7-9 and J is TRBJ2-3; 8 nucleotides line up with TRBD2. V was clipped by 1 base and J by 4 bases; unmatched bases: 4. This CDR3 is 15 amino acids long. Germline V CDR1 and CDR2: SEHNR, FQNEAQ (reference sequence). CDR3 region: CASSLGPGLADTQYF. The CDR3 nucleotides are TGTGCCAGCAGCTTAGGGCCGGGACTAGCAGATACGCAGTATTTT.

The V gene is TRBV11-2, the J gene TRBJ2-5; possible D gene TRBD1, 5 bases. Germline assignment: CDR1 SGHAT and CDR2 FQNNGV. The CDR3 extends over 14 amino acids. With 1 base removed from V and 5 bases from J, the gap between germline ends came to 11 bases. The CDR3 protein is CASSLGTNKETQYF. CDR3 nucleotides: TGTGCCAGCAGCTTAGGGACAAATAAGGAGACCCAGTACTTC.

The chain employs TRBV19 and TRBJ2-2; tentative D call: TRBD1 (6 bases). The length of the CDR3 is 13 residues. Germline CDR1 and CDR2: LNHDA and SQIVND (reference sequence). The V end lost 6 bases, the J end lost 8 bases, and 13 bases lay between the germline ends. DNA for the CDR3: TGTGCCAGTAGGATGACAGGAGCTGGGGAGCTGTTTTTT. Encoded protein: CASRMTGAGELFF. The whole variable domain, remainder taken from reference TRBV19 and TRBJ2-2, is DGGITQSPKYLFRKEGQNVTLSCEQNLNHDAMYWYRQDPGQGLRLIYYSQIVNDFQKGDIAEGYSVSREKKESFPLTVTSAQKNPTAFYLCASRMTGAGELFFGEGSRLTVL.

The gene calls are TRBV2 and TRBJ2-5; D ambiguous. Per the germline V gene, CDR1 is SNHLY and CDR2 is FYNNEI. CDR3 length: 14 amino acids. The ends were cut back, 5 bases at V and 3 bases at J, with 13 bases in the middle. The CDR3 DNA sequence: TGTGCCAGCAGTATTCAAAGCAAGAAAGAGACCCAGTACTTC. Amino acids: CASSIQSKKETQYF.

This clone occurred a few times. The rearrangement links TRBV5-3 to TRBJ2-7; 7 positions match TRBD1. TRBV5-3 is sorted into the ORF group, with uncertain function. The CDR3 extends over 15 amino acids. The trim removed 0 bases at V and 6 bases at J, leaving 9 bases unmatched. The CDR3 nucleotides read TGTGCCAGAAGCTTGGTAGCAGGGGGTGCGTCCGAGCAGTACTTC. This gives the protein CARSLVAGGASEQYF.

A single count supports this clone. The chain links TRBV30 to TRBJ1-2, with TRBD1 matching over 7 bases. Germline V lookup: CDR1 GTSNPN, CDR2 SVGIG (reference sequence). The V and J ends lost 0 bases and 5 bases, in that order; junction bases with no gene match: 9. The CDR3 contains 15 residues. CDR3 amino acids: CAWSVQQGRSYGYTF. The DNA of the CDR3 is TGTGCCTGGAGTGTACAACAGGGGAGGTCGTATGGCTACACCTTC.

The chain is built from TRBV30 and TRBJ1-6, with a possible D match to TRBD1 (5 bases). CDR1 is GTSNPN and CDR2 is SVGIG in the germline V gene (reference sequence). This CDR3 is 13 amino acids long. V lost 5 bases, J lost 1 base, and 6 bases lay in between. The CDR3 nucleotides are TGTGCCTGGCAGGGTTCCTATAATTCACCCCTCCACTTT. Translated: CAWQGSYNSPLHF.

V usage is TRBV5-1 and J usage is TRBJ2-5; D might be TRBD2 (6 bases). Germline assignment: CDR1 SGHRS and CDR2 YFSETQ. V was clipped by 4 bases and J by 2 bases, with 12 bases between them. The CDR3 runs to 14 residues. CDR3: CASSPGSQQETQYF. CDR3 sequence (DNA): TGCGCCAGCAGCCCCGGGAGCCAACAAGAGACCCAGTACTTC.

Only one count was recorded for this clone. CDR3 sequence (DNA): TGTGCCAGCAGCAGTCCGGGACTAGGTTCCAATGAGCAGTTCTTC. Its protein product is CASSSPGLGSNEQFF. V usage is TRBV5-4 and J usage is TRBJ2-1; 8 bases fit TRBD2. V was pared by 4 bases and J by 6 bases, with 9 bases of the junction left unmatched. The germline CDR1 and CDR2 sequences are SGHNT and YYREEE (reference sequence). The CDR3 spans 15 residues.

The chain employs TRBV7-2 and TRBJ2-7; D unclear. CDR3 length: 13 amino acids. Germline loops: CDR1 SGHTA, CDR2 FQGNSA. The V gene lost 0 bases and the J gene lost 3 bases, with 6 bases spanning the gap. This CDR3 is CASSLAFRYEQYF. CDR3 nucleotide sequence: TGTGCCAGCAGCTTAGCGTTCCGCTACGAGCAGTACTTC.

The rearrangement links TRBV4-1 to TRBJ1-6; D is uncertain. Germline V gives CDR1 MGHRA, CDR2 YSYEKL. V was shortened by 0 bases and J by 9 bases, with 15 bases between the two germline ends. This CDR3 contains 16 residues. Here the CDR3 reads CASSQETNQRGSPLHF. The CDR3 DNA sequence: TGCGCCAGCAGCCAAGAGACGAATCAGCGCGGTTCACCCCTCCACTTT.

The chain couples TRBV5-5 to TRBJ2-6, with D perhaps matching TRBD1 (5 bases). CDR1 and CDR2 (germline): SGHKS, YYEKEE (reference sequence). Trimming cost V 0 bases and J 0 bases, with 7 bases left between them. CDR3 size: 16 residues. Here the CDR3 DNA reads TGTGCCAGCAGCTTGGTTGGGGCCTCTGGGGCCAACGTCCTGACTTTC. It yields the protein CASSLVGASGANVLTF.

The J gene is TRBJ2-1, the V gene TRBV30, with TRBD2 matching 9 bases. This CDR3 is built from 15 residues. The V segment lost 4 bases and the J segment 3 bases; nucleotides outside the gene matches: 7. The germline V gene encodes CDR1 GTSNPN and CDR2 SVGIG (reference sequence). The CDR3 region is CAWTNSGGHYNEQFF. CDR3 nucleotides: TGTGCCTGGACCAATAGCGGGGGCCACTACAATGAGCAGTTCTTC.

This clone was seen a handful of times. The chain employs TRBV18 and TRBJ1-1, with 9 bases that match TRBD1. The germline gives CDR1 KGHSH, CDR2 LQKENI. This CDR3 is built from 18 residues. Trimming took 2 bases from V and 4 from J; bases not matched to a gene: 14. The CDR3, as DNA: TGTGCCAGCTCACCATCCGGGACAGGGTTATTCGGATTCACTGAAGCTTTCTTT. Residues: CASSPSGTGLFGFTEAFF. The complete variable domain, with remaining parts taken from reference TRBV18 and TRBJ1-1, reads NAGVMQNPRHLVRRRGQEARLRCSPMKGHSHVYWYRQLPEEGLKFMVYLQKENIIDESGMPKERFSAEFPKEGPSILRIQQVVRGDSAAYFCASSPSGTGLFGFTEAFFGQGTRLTVV.

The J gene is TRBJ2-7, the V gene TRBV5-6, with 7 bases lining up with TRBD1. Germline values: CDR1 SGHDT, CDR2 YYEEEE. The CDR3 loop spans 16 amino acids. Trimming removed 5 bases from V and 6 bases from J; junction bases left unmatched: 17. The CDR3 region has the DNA TGTGCCAGCAGTTCTATTAAACGCACAGGGGTACGCGAGCAGTACTTC. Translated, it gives CASSSIKRTGVREQYF.

In DNA form, the CDR3 reads TGTGCCAGCAGTCCTCAGGGGGAAACCTACGAGCAGTACTTC. Protein: CASSPQGETYEQYF. The V call is TRBV7-9, the J call TRBJ2-7; TRBD1 matches 7 bases. V lost 6 bases and J lost 2; bases outside the gene matches: 7. CDR3 size: 14 residues. The V gene's germline CDR1 is SEHNR and CDR2 FQNEAQ (reference sequence).

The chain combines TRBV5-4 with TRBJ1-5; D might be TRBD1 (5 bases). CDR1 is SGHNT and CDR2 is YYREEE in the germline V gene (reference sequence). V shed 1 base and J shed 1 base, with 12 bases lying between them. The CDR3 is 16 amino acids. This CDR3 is CASSLTGVHSNQPQHF. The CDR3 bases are TGTGCCAGCAGCTTGACGGGGGTTCACAGCAATCAGCCCCAGCATTTT.

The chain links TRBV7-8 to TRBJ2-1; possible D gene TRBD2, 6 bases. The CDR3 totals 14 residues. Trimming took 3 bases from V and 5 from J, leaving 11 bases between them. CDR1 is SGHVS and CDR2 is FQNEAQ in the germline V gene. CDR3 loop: CASSLRGSNNEQFF. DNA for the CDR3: TGTGCCAGCAGCTTGCGGGGTAGCAACAATGAGCAGTTCTTC.

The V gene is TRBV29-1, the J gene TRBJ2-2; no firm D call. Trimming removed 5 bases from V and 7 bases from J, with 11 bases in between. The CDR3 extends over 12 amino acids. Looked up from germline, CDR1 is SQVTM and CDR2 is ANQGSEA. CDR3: CSVLVVSGELFF. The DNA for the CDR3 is TGCAGCGTTCTGGTAGTTAGCGGGGAGCTGTTTTTT.

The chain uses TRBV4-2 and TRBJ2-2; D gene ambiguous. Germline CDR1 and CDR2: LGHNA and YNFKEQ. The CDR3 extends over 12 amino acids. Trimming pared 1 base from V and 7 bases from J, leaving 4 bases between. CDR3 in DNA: TGTGCCAGCAGCCAAGTCAGCGGGGAGCTGTTTTTT. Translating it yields CASSQVSGELFF.

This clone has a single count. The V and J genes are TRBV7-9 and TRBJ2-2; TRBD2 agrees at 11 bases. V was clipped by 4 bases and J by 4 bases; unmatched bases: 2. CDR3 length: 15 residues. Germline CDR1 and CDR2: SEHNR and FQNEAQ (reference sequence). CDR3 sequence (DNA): TGTGCCAGCAGCTCACTAGCGGGGGTCACCGGGGAGCTGTTTTTT. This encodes CASSSLAGVTGELFF.

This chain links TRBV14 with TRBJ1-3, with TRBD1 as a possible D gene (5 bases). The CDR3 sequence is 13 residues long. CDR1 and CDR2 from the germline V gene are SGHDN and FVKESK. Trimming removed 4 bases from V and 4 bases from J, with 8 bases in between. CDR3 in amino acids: CASSRNRGNTIYF. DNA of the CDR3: TGTGCCAGCAGCCGTAACAGGGGAAACACCATATATTTT.

CDR3 sequence (DNA): TGTGCCAGCAGCGGACAGGCAGAGCAGTTCTTC. Translated: CASSGQAEQFF. The chain combines TRBV13 with TRBJ2-1, with 7 nucleotides matching TRBD1. Trimming took 5 bases from V and 10 from J; bases not matched to a gene: 2. Germline V lookup: CDR1 PRHDT, CDR2 FYEKMQ (reference sequence). The length of the CDR3 is 11 residues. Variable domain in full (rest from reference TRBV13 and TRBJ2-1): AAGVIQSPRHLIKEKRETATLKCYPIPRHDTVYWYQQGPGQDPQFLISFYEKMQSDKGSIPDRFSAQQFSDYHSELNMSSLELGDSALYFCASSGQAEQFFGPGTRLTVL.

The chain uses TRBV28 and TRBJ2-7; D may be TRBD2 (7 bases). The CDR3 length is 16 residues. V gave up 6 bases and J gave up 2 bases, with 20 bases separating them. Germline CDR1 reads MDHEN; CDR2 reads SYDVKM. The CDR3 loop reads CASRGGGAGNPYEQYF. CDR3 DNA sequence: TGTGCCAGCAGAGGGGGGGGCGCGGGGAACCCCTACGAGCAGTACTTC.

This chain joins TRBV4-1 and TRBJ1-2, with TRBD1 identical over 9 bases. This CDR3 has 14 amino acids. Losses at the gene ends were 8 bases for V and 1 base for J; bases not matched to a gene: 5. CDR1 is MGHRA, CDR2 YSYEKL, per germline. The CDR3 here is CASASDRGNYGYTF. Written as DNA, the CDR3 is TGCGCCAGCGCATCGGACAGGGGTAACTATGGCTACACCTTC.

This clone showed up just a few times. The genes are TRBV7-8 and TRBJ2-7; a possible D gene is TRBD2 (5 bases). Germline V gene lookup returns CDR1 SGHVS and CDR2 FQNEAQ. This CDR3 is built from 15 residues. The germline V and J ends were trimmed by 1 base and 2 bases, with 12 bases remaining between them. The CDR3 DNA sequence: TGTGCCAGCAGCTTAGGAGGGATCGGGACCTACGAGCAGTACTTC. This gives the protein CASSLGGIGTYEQYF.

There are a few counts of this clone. CDR3 amino acids: CSVEDWNVIAGDGYTF. CDR3 nucleotides: TGCAGCGTTGAAGATTGGAATGTAATAGCAGGGGATGGCTACACCTTC. The chain couples TRBV29-1 to TRBJ1-2, with D tentatively TRBD1 (6 bases). The CDR3 consists of 16 residues. V dropped 0 bases and J dropped 6 bases, with 20 bases sitting between them. Germline V lookup: CDR1 SQVTM, CDR2 ANQGSEA.

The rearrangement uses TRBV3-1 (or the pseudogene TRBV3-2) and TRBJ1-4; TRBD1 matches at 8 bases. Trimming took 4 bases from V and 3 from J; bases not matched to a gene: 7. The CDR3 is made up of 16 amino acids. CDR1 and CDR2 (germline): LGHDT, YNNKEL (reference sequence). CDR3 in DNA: TGTGCCAGCAGCCCGACAGGGGTTCGGCCTAATGAAAAACTGTTTTTT. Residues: CASSPTGVRPNEKLFF.

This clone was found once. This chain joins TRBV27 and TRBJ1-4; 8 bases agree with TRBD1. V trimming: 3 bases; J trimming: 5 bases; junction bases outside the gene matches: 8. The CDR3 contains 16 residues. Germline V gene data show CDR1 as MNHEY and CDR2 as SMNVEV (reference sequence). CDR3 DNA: TGTGCCAGCAGTTTTTTCGGACAGGGCAAAAATGAAAAACTGTTTTTT. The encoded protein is CASSFFGQGKNEKLFF.